The next 18 T cell receptor beta chains were all read from a single sample in a study of shared clonotypes between healthy human individuals. The protocol was immunoSEQ multiplex PCR, while the TCRdb copy is restricted to in-frame clones and leaves out a portion. The profile shows 1.6 million or so clones, roughly 97% of them singletons. The sequenced material came from naive CD4+ T cells sorted from blood. The subset denotes: CD45RA+ positively selected. These receptors were collected from a man aged 30 to 39 in good health.

Concerning this clone: Other DNA sequences in the same sample also yield this CDR3. The chain is built from TRBV9 and TRBJ2-3, with D uncertain. CDR1 SGDLS and CDR2 YYNGEE come from the germline V gene. This CDR3 has 14 amino acids. Trimming cost V 0 bases and J 2 bases, with 7 bases left between them. CDR3 in amino acids: CASSVVGNTDTQYF. The DNA of the CDR3 is TGTGCCAGCAGCGTAGTCGGAAACACAGATACGCAGTATTTT.

The chain carries TRBV18 and TRBJ1-5; 8 nucleotides match TRBD1. V dropped 4 bases and J dropped 0; count of bases not matched to a gene: 2. CDR3 length equals 15 residues. The germline V gene encodes CDR1 KGHSH and CDR2 LQKENI. Here the CDR3 DNA reads TGTGCCAGCTCACTAGGACAGGGTAGCAATCAGCCCCAGCATTTT. This translates into CASSLGQGSNQPQHF.

J is TRBJ2-1 and V is TRBV11-2; TRBD2 agrees at 15 bases. Germline CDR1 SGHAT, CDR2 FQNNGV. This CDR3 has 17 residues. Losses at the gene ends were 1 base for V and 5 bases for J; bases not matched to a gene: 3. CDR3 DNA: TGTGCCAGCAGCTTAGGGACTAGCGGGAGGGCCGACAATGAGCAGTTCTTC. Amino acids: CASSLGTSGRADNEQFF.

This clone was recorded once. V is TRBV9 and J is TRBJ1-2, with 12 positions matching TRBD1. With 4 bases clipped from V and 7 bases from J, the junction kept 8 bases outside the gene matches. Germline V lookup: CDR1 SGDLS, CDR2 YYNGEE. This CDR3 region has 15 residues. CDR3 sequence: CASSLPGQGATGYTF. Here the CDR3 DNA reads TGTGCCAGCAGCTTACCGGGACAGGGGGCGACTGGCTACACCTTC.

The chain carries TRBV29-1 and TRBJ1-2; D remains ambiguous. This CDR3 is 10 amino acids long. V gave up 7 bases and J gave up 8 bases, with 11 bases separating them. CDR1 is SQVTM and CDR2 is ANQGSEA in the germline V gene. CDR3 residues: CSAYTKGYTF. DNA for the CDR3: TGCAGCGCTTACACGAAGGGCTACACCTTC.

The table lists this clone with a count of one. The V and J genes are TRBV7-3 and TRBJ2-1; 14 nucleotides match TRBD2. CDR1 and CDR2 from the germline V gene are SGHTA and FQGTGA. The length of the CDR3 is 19 residues. After removal of 5 bases from V and 8 bases from J, the junction contained 17 bases not matched to a gene. The chain's CDR3 is CASSPYHGTSGSKVDEQFF. CDR3 DNA: TGTGCCAGCAGCCCTTATCACGGGACTAGCGGGAGCAAAGTAGATGAGCAGTTCTTC.

In nucleotides, the CDR3 is TGCAGTGCCGTCCGGGACAGGGGTACCACCTTC. It yields the protein CSAVRDRGTTF. The J gene is TRBJ1-2, the V gene TRBV20-1; 10 bases are a match to TRBD1. Trimming removed 6 bases from V and 13 bases from J; junction bases left unmatched: 8. CDR1 is DFQATT and CDR2 is SNEGSKA in the germline V gene (reference sequence). CDR3 length: 11 residues.

The chain employs TRBV5-6 and TRBJ1-4; D uncertain. Trimming took 4 bases from V and 0 from J, leaving 10 bases between them. This CDR3 region has 15 residues. The germline gives CDR1 SGHDT, CDR2 YYEEEE. The CDR3 DNA reads TGTGCCAGCAGCCAAAAGGGTGCAACTAATGAAAAACTGTTTTTT. It yields the protein CASSQKGATNEKLFF.

The genes are TRBV5-6 and TRBJ1-1, with a possible D match to TRBD1 (6 bases). This CDR3 is built from 13 residues. V shed 4 bases and J shed 1 base, with 8 bases lying between them. Germline V gene sequence: CDR1 SGHDT, CDR2 YYEEEE. CDR3 DNA: TGTGCCAGCAGCGTACAGGGGAACACTGAAGCTTTCTTT. This encodes CASSVQGNTEAFF.

The V and J genes are TRBV19 and TRBJ1-1, with 11 bases lining up with TRBD1. The germline V gene encodes CDR1 LNHDA and CDR2 SQIVND (reference sequence). The CDR3 totals 14 residues. V shed 4 bases, J shed 4 bases, and the junction held 2 bases outside the gene matches. CDR3: CASSRGQGGTEAFF. The CDR3 coding sequence is TGTGCCAGTAGTAGGGGACAGGGGGGCACTGAAGCTTTCTTT. Using reference TRBV19 and TRBJ1-1 for the parts outside the CDR3, the full variable domain is DGGITQSPKYLFRKEGQNVTLSCEQNLNHDAMYWYRQDPGQGLRLIYYSQIVNDFQKGDIAEGYSVSREKKESFPLTVTSAQKNPTAFYLCASSRGQGGTEAFFGQGTRLTVV.

With regard to this clone: This sample also contains other DNA sequences that code for the same CDR3. The J gene is TRBJ2-2, the V gene TRBV28, with D possibly being TRBD2 (5 bases). Trimming took off 4 bases at V and 1 base at J, with 10 bases between the two ends. There are 15 residues in the CDR3. Germline V gives CDR1 MDHEN, CDR2 SYDVKM. CDR3 protein: CASSSPGMNTGELFF. As DNA, the CDR3 is TGTGCCAGCAGTTCACCGGGAATGAACACCGGGGAGCTGTTTTTT.

The chain employs TRBV18 and TRBJ1-1; perhaps TRBD1 as D (6 bases). The V end lost 2 bases, the J end lost 1 base, and 14 bases lay between the germline ends. Germline loops: CDR1 KGHSH, CDR2 LQKENI. This CDR3 region has 16 residues. The CDR3 reads CASSPLVRGRNTEAFF. The CDR3, as DNA: TGTGCCAGCTCACCATTAGTCCGGGGGCGGAACACTGAAGCTTTCTTT. The variable domain in full, completed from reference TRBV18 and TRBJ1-1, reads NAGVMQNPRHLVRRRGQEARLRCSPMKGHSHVYWYRQLPEEGLKFMVYLQKENIIDESGMPKERFSAEFPKEGPSILRIQQVVRGDSAAYFCASSPLVRGRNTEAFFGQGTRLTVV.

This chain links TRBV5-1 with TRBJ2-5, with 8 bases that match TRBD2. From germline, CDR1 is SGHRS and CDR2 YFSETQ. The CDR3 is 15 residues long. The V segment lost 0 bases and the J segment 4 bases; nucleotides outside the gene matches: 5. CDR3 bases: TGCGCCAGCAGCTTGGACGGGAGGGTCGGAGAGACCCAGTACTTC. It yields the protein CASSLDGRVGETQYF.

The J gene is TRBJ2-5, the V gene TRBV5-1; the D gene could be TRBD1 or TRBD2 (5 bases each). V dropped 4 bases and J dropped 2 bases, with 12 bases sitting between them. The CDR3 runs to 14 residues. Germline V gene data show CDR1 as SGHRS and CDR2 as YFSETQ. CDR3 residues: CASSPGAGQETQYF. In nucleotides, the CDR3 is TGCGCCAGCAGCCCCGGGGCAGGGCAAGAGACCCAGTACTTC.

This clone appeared a single time. The chain recombines TRBV10-3 with TRBJ2-4; D is tentatively TRBD1 or TRBD2 (6 bases each). Germline V lookup: CDR1 ENHRY, CDR2 SYGVKD. There are 12 residues in the CDR3. The V end was cut by 7 bases, the J end by 8 bases, with 12 bases between. The CDR3 coding sequence is TGTGCCATCAAGGAGAGGGGGGACATTCAGTACTTC. It is translated as CAIKERGDIQYF.

V gene TRBV5-1 combines with J gene TRBJ1-3, with D perhaps TRBD1 (5 bases). The CDR3 totals 16 residues. Trimming removed 2 bases at V and 1 base at J, with 13 bases between. In germline, CDR1 is SGHRS, CDR2 YFSETQ. The CDR3 region has the DNA TGCGCCAGCAGCTTACAGGAAACGAGGTCTGGAAACACCATATATTTT. Amino acid sequence: CASSLQETRSGNTIYF.

The chain is built from TRBV5-1 and TRBJ2-2, with 9 bases fitting TRBD2. CDR3 size: 15 residues. V gave up 3 bases and J gave up 4 bases; unmatched junction bases: 4. Germline V gene sequence: CDR1 SGHRS, CDR2 YFSETQ. The CDR3 sequence: CASSSGLASTGELFF. The CDR3 DNA is TGCGCCAGCAGCTCCGGACTAGCGAGCACCGGGGAGCTGTTTTTT.

The chain is built from TRBV4-3 and TRBJ1-2; D perhaps matches TRBD1 (6 bases). Germline CDR1 and CDR2: LGHNA and YSLEER. V was shortened by 6 bases and J by 3 bases, with 14 bases between the two germline ends. The CDR3 contains 14 residues. CDR3 protein: CASRGHIADYGYTF. CDR3 coding DNA: TGCGCCAGCAGGGGACACATAGCCGACTATGGCTACACCTTC.